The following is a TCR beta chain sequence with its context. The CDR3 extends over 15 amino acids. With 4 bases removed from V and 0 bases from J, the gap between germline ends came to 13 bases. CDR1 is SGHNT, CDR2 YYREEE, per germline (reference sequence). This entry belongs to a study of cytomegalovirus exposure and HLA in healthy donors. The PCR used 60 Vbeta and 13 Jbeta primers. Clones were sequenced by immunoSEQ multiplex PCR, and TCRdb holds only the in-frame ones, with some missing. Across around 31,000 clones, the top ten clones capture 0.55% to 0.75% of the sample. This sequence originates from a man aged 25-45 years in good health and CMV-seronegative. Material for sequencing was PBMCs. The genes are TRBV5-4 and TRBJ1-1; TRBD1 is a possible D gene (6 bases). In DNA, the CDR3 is TGTGCCAGCAGCCATAAGGACAGCATGAACACTGAAGCTTTCTTT. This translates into CASSHKDSMNTEAFF.